Listed below are T cell receptor beta chains from one sample, sequenced in a study of blood T cell repertoires in COVID-19. Assay used: immunoSEQ multiplex PCR; TCRdb lists only in-frame clones, some missing. The sample shows 60,000 or so clones, 70% to 90% of them seen only once. Sequences were obtained from peripheral blood. These receptors were obtained from a man in his 60s with active or convalescent COVID-19. CDR3s include the opening cysteine and the closing phenylalanine or tryptophan. The D gene is left open where the match is weak. Only some rows state a clone size, as once, few, many or a class for expanded clones.

>-|TRBJ2-1|TRBD2|TRBV6-1
CASSENPLLAARNEQFF
TGTGCCAGCAGTGAAAATCCCCTTCTAGCGGCCCGAAATGAGCAGTTCTTC
>-|TRBJ1-1|-|TRBV29-1
CSVGVTGNTEAFF
TGCAGCGTTGGTGTGACGGGGAACACTGAAGCTTTCTTT
>-|TRBJ1-2|TRBD1|TRBV5-4
CASSLGQGLGGYTF
TGTGCCAGCAGCTTGGGACAGGGTCTAGGAGGCTACACCTTC
>-|TRBJ2-3|-|TRBV5-1
CASSTGSSTDTQYF
TGCGCCAGCAGCACAGGTTCTAGCACAGATACGCAGTATTTT
>-|TRBJ1-5|-|TRBV6-1
CASSEWPNQPQHF
TGTGCCAGCAGTGAATGGCCGAATCAGCCCCAGCATTTT
>few|TRBJ2-7|TRBD1|TRBV29-1
CSVESGQGGYEQYF
TGCAGCGTTGAGTCGGGACAGGGGGGCTACGAGCAGTACTTC
>-|TRBJ2-3|TRBD2|TRBV18
CASSPRLAVDTQYF
TGTGCCAGCTCACCAAGACTAGCGGTAGATACGCAGTATTTT
>-|TRBJ1-3|-|TRBV5-6
CASSLRRSYTSGNTIYF
TGTGCCAGCAGCTTGCGCAGGTCCTATACCTCTGGAAACACCATATATTTT
>-|TRBJ2-2|TRBD2|TRBV6-6
CASSHRGIPAGGGTGELFF
TGTGCCAGCAGTCACCGTGGGATTCCGGCGGGAGGTGGTACCGGGGAGCTGTTTTTT
>-|TRBJ2-7|TRBD1|TRBV30
CAWNRDRTYEQYF
TGTGCCTGGAACCGGGACAGGACCTACGAGCAGTACTTC
>-|TRBJ1-2|-|TRBV6-5
CASRLDRNYGYTF
TGTGCCAGCAGACTAGACAGGAACTATGGCTACACCTTC
>-|TRBJ1-2|-|TRBV21-1
CASSLRRGLQLYRYGYTF
TGTGCCAGCAGCCTTAGGAGGGGCCTCCAACTTTATCGCTATGGCTACACCTTC
>-|TRBJ2-7|-|TRBV24-1
CATSDLRSEQYF
TGTGCCACCAGTGATCTGAGGTCCGAGCAGTACTTC
>-|TRBJ2-7|-|TRBV11-2
CASSSPNSYEQYF
TGTGCCAGCAGCTCCCCAAACTCCTACGAGCAGTACTTC
>-|TRBJ2-3|TRBD2|TRBV9
CASSAIAGGLLNTDTQYF
TGTGCCAGCAGCGCCATAGCGGGGGGGCTTTTGAACACAGATACGCAGTATTTT
>-|TRBJ2-5|-|TRBV5-5
CASSLGTVQRETQYF
TGTGCCAGCAGCTTGGGGACAGTCCAGCGGGAGACCCAGTACTTC
>-|TRBJ2-1|TRBD2|TRBV11-1
CASSGGDYNEQFF
TGTGCCAGCAGTGGGGGGGACTACAATGAGCAGTTCTTC